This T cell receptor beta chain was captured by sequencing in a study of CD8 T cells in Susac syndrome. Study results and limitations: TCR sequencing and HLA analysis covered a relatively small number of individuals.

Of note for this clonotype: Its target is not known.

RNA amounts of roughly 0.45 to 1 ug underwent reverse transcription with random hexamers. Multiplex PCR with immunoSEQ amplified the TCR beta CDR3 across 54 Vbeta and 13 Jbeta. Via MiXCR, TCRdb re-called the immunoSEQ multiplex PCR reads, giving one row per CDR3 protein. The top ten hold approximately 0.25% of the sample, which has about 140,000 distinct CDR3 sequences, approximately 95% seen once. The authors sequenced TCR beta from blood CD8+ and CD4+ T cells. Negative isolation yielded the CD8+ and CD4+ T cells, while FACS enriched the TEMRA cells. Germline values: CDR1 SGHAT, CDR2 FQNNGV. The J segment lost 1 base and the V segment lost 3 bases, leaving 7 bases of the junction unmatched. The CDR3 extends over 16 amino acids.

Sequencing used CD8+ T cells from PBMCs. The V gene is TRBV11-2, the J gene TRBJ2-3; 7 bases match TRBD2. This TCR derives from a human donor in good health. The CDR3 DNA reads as TGTGCCAGCAGCTTTGAGTTGGCGGGGGGCACAGATACGCAGTATTTT. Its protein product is CASSFELAGGTDTQYF.